The present entry profiles one TCR beta chain with its context. Its antigen is as yet unknown. This sample stems from a study of blood T cells in healthy people across ages. Regarding the study as a whole: The long-lived group displayed more naive CD4+ cells, plus higher diversity, than the aged donors did. A strong correlation between TCR beta diversity and naive T cell percentage was seen.

PCR was performed a second time for about 7 to 12 cycles using a sample-barcoded 5' primer and a J-beta primer mix. TCRdb reprocessed the 5' RACE reads with MiXCR, giving one entry per CDR3 protein. There are hundreds of thousands of distinct CDR3 sequences in the sample; 25% to 30% occur only once, and roughly 17% lies in the top ten. The CDR3 runs 16 residues. The specimen was blood. The clonotype originates from a woman older than 75 in good health. This chain joins TRBV21-1 and TRBJ2-6. TRBV21-1 is assigned pseudogene status. CDR3 amino acids: CASSKKAHSGANVLTF. The CDR3 DNA reads as TGTGCCAGCAGCAAAAAGGCTCACTCTGGGGCCAACGTCCTGACTTTC.